These 25 T cell receptor beta chains were all obtained from the same sample, sequenced in a study of T cells in Graves' hyperthyroidism and ophthalmopathy. Researchers amplified the TCR beta CDR3 regions from RNA transcripts. With the HTBI primer set, the TCR CDR3 went through a first round of RT-PCR. TCRdb re-called the multiplex PCR reads through MiXCR, storing one row per CDR3 protein. The sample has around 600,000 distinct CDR3 sequences; more than 14% are singletons. The sequenced sample consisted of blood. Receptors were obtained from a woman between 45 and 65 years old with Graves' ophthalmopathy.

This chain links TRBV7-9 with TRBJ1-2; no definite D call. Per germline, CDR1 SEHNR and CDR2 FQNEAQ (reference sequence). The CDR3 length is 14 residues. The V end lost 1 base, the J end lost 8 bases, and 14 bases lay between the germline ends. The CDR3 reads CASSLEATKRGYTF. For the CDR3, the DNA is TGTGCCAGCAGCTTAGAGGCAACCAAGCGGGGCTACACCTTC.

Many counts were recorded for this clonotype. This chain links TRBV27 with TRBJ2-5, with 11 bases fitting TRBD2. Germline V gives CDR1 MNHEY, CDR2 SMNVEV (reference sequence). After removal of 10 bases from V and 5 bases from J, the junction contained 9 bases not matched to a gene. CDR3 size: 14 residues. CDR3 bases: TGTGCCACACGGGGACTAGCGGCAGGGGAGACCCAGTACTTC. Translating gives CATRGLAAGETQYF.

Remarks on this clonotype: A much larger clone lies a single base off, so this may be a read error. The chain links TRBV28 to TRBJ2-3; no clear D. CDR1 and CDR2 from the germline V gene are MDHEN and SYDVKM. The V and J ends lost 2 bases and 4 bases respectively, with 10 bases between them. CDR3 length: 14 amino acids. The CDR3 DNA reads TGTGCCAGCAGTTTAGAGGCGTACCCAGATACGCAGTATTTT. Its protein product is CASSLEAYPDTQYF.

This clonotype was seen ten or more times. The chain joins TRBV5-1 to TRBJ1-1; D is unresolved. Germline V lookup: CDR1 SGHRS, CDR2 YFSETQ. V lost 0 bases, J lost 4 bases, and 16 bases lay in between. The CDR3 consists of 16 residues. The CDR3 region is CASSLAGLRFGTEAFF. CDR3 DNA sequence: TGCGCCAGCAGCTTGGCCGGGTTGAGGTTCGGCACTGAAGCTTTCTTT.

This clonotype was recorded at least ten times. The CDR3 loop is CASSAAGGSGETQYF. The CDR3 DNA sequence: TGTGCCAGCAGCGCCGCGGGAGGGTCGGGAGAGACCCAGTACTTC. V usage is TRBV6-4 and J usage is TRBJ2-5, with 9 bases fitting TRBD2. Germline V gives CDR1 MRHNA, CDR2 SNTAGT. Trimming took 6 bases from V and 4 from J; bases not matched to a gene: 9. The CDR3 has 15 residues.

Many counts were recorded for this clonotype. CDR3: CASSLEGTRSYEQYF. In DNA, the CDR3 is TGCGCCAGCAGCTTGGAAGGGACAAGGTCCTACGAGCAGTACTTC. This sequence joins TRBV5-1 and TRBJ2-7; D perhaps matches TRBD1 (6 bases). Germline-derived CDR1 and CDR2 are SGHRS and YFSETQ. This CDR3 has 15 residues. V lost 0 bases to trimming and J lost 1 base, with 11 bases between them. Together with reference TRBV5-1 and TRBJ2-7, the CDR3 gives the full variable domain: KAGVTQTPRYLIKTRGQQVTLSCSPISGHRSVSWYQQTPGQGLQFLFEYFSETQRNKGNFPGRFSGRQFSNSRSEMNVSTLELGDSALYLCASSLEGTRSYEQYFGPGTRLTVT.

V and J are TRBV19 and TRBJ1-4; perhaps TRBD1 as D (5 bases). Trimming left V 6 bases short and J 4 bases short, with 15 bases between. Germline CDR1 reads LNHDA; CDR2 reads SQIVND (reference sequence). The CDR3 consists of 15 residues. CDR3 DNA sequence: TGTGCCAGTAGCCTACTGACACAGGATAATGAAAAACTGTTTTTT. Amino acid sequence: CASSLLTQDNEKLFF.

The sample holds a few counts of this clonotype. The chain has TRBV20-1 and TRBJ1-5; D not resolved. Trimming took off 3 bases at V and 3 bases at J, with 12 bases between the two ends. This CDR3 has 14 amino acids. The V gene's germline CDR1 is DFQATT and CDR2 SNEGSKA (reference sequence). CDR3 region: CSASLTPFNQPQHF. The CDR3 DNA follows: TGCAGTGCTAGCTTGACACCTTTCAATCAGCCCCAGCATTTT.

The rearrangement links TRBV2 to TRBJ2-7; D may be TRBD2 (6 bases). Trimming cost V 5 bases and J 3 bases, with 11 bases left between them. CDR3 size: 13 residues. The germline V gene encodes CDR1 SNHLY and CDR2 FYNNEI. In nucleotides, the CDR3 is TGTGCCAGCAGTAACCGGGAGTACTACGAGCAGTACTTC. Translation gives CASSNREYYEQYF.

This clonotype appeared a few times. The gene calls are TRBV12-3 or TRBV12-4 and TRBJ1-1; 9 bases fit TRBD1. The V gene end was trimmed by 6 bases and the J gene end by 5 bases; junction bases not matched to a gene: 4. The CDR3 has 13 residues. DNA for the CDR3: TGTGCCAGCAGACCGGGACAGGGAACTGAAGCTTTCTTT. It codes for CASRPGQGTEAFF.

This clonotype has a count of ten or more. The rearrangement joins TRBV10-2 to TRBJ1-5; D remains unclear. Germline V lookup: CDR1 WSHSY, CDR2 SAAADI. This CDR3 has 14 residues. With 0 bases removed from V and 4 bases from J, the gap between germline ends came to 7 bases. The CDR3: CASSESGRNQPQHF. As DNA, the CDR3 is TGCGCCAGCAGTGAGTCAGGGAGGAATCAGCCCCAGCATTTT.

There are many counts of this clonotype. This chain connects TRBV5-1 to TRBJ2-7, with 8 positions matching TRBD2. CDR3 length: 16 residues. CDR1 SGHRS and CDR2 YFSETQ come from the germline V gene. Trimming at V came to 1 base and at J to 4 bases, leaving 10 bases not matched to a gene. The DNA of the CDR3 is TGCGCCAGCAGCTTGTTTGCGGGAGGACTCATTTACGAGCAGTACTTC. Protein product: CASSLFAGGLIYEQYF. Based on the CDR3 plus reference TRBV5-1 and TRBJ2-7, the full variable domain is KAGVTQTPRYLIKTRGQQVTLSCSPISGHRSVSWYQQTPGQGLQFLFEYFSETQRNKGNFPGRFSGRQFSNSRSEMNVSTLELGDSALYLCASSLFAGGLIYEQYFGPGTRLTVT.

This chain uses TRBV6-9 with TRBJ2-7; 7 positions agree with TRBD1. Germline V gene lookup returns CDR1 MNHGY and CDR2 SVAAGI. The CDR3 consists of 13 residues. Trimming took 5 bases from V and 2 from J; bases not matched to a gene: 3. CDR3: CASSHTGAYEQYF. In nucleotides, the CDR3 is TGTGCCAGCAGTCATACAGGGGCCTACGAGCAGTACTTC.

V is TRBV20-1 and J is TRBJ1-2; the D gene is possibly TRBD1 (6 bases). Germline CDR1 DFQATT, CDR2 SNEGSKA (reference sequence). Deletions cut 5 bases from V and 8 bases from J, with 18 bases between. The CDR3 sequence is 13 residues long. CDR3 sequence reads: CSAPPVRGTGYTF. In DNA form, the CDR3 reads TGCAGTGCTCCTCCCGTCAGGGGAACAGGCTACACCTTC.

In this sample, this clonotype turned up many times. The genes are TRBV12-3 or TRBV12-4 and TRBJ1-1, with D hard to call. The length of the CDR3 is 13 residues. V was trimmed by 3 bases and J by 4 bases, leaving 9 bases between them. Here the CDR3 reads CASSFGVRTEAFF. The CDR3, as DNA: TGTGCCAGCAGTTTTGGGGTGCGCACTGAAGCTTTCTTT.

The V gene is TRBV28, the J gene TRBJ1-3; D not resolved. The CDR3 runs 13 residues. The V gene's germline CDR1 is MDHEN and CDR2 SYDVKM. Trimming removed 2 bases at V and 4 bases at J, with 6 bases between. CDR3 sequence reads: CASSLVGGNTIYF. In nucleotides, the CDR3 is TGTGCCAGCAGTTTAGTAGGGGGAAACACCATATATTTT.

This clonotype was counted a few times. DNA of the CDR3: TGCGCCAGCAGCCAAGATGACAGGGAAGACACTGAAGCTTTCTTT. Protein product: CASSQDDREDTEAFF. The genes are TRBV4-1 and TRBJ1-1; 7 bases line up with TRBD1. V trimming: 0 bases; J trimming: 3 bases; junction bases outside the gene matches: 4. Germline V lookup: CDR1 MGHRA, CDR2 YSYEKL. The CDR3 spans 15 residues.

The rearrangement uses TRBV29-1 and TRBJ1-1; 8 nucleotides match TRBD1. Germline trimming cut 4 bases from V and 10 bases from J; bases unmatched to any gene: 2. The length of the CDR3 is 10 residues. Germline-derived CDR1 and CDR2 are SQVTM and ANQGSEA. The CDR3 bases are TGCAGCGTTGCCGGACAGGGAGCTTTCTTT. Residues: CSVAGQGAFF.

This clonotype turned up a few times. The J gene is TRBJ2-1, the V gene TRBV5-6; 14 bases align to TRBD2. Per the germline V gene, CDR1 is SGHDT and CDR2 is YYEEEE. The V and J ends lost 4 bases and 10 bases, in that order; junction bases with no gene match: 7. The CDR3 contains 15 residues. The chain's CDR3 is CASSLGLAGVWEQFF. CDR3 DNA sequence: TGTGCCAGCAGCCTGGGACTAGCGGGAGTCTGGGAGCAGTTCTTC.

This clonotype was detected ten times or more. The J gene is TRBJ1-4, the V gene TRBV27; 9 bases fit TRBD1. V shed 4 bases, J shed 8 bases, and the junction held 5 bases outside the gene matches. Germline values: CDR1 MNHEY, CDR2 SMNVEV (reference sequence). The CDR3 runs 14 residues. This CDR3 is CASSSWTGAEKLFF. The CDR3 coding sequence is TGTGCCAGCAGTTCTTGGACAGGGGCGGAAAAACTGTTTTTT.

This clonotype was counted at least ten times. The rearrangement uses TRBV12-3 or TRBV12-4 and TRBJ2-3; possible D gene TRBD2, 5 bases. V was pared by 3 bases and J by 0 bases, with 7 bases between. The length of the CDR3 is 14 residues. The CDR3 nucleotides are TGTGCCAGCAGTTTCAAGCGGAGCACAGATACGCAGTATTTT. It codes for CASSFKRSTDTQYF.

Ten or more counts support this clonotype. CDR3 region: CASSPFGETQYF. The CDR3 coding sequence is TGTGCCAGCAGCCCCTTCGGAGAGACCCAGTACTTC. The chain is built from TRBV14 and TRBJ2-5; D unclear. The germline gives CDR1 SGHDN, CDR2 FVKESK. Trimming shortened V by 4 bases and J by 4 bases, and 7 bases separated the two germline ends. The CDR3 extends over 12 amino acids.

This clonotype has at least ten counts. V is TRBV7-3 and J is TRBJ2-1; 10 bases align to TRBD1. V dropped 5 bases and J dropped 8; count of bases not matched to a gene: 3. Germline-derived CDR1 and CDR2 are SGHTA and FQGTGA. CDR3 size: 13 residues. The CDR3 protein is CASSPGTGDEQFF. The DNA of the CDR3 is TGTGCCAGCAGCCCCGGGACAGGGGATGAGCAGTTCTTC.

Comment on this clonotype: This may be a read error: a much more frequent sequence differs by one nucleotide. The V call is TRBV19, the J call TRBJ1-2; 10 positions agree with TRBD1. The CDR3 loop spans 18 amino acids. CDR1 is LNHDA and CDR2 is SQIVND in the germline V gene (reference sequence). CDR3 loop: CAGSRYRDRGFGNYGYTF. CDR3 coding DNA: TGTGCCGGTAGCCGCTACCGGGACAGGGGTTTCGGGAACTATGGCTACACCTTC.

The gene calls are TRBV7-2 and TRBJ1-4, with a weak D call TRBD1 (6 bases). The length of the CDR3 is 15 residues. The germline V and J ends were trimmed by 7 bases and 0 bases, with 12 bases remaining between them. Germline V gives CDR1 SGHTA, CDR2 FQGNSA. CDR3 loop: CASTTGQATNEKLFF. DNA for the CDR3: TGTGCCAGCACAACAGGGCAGGCAACTAATGAAAAACTGTTTTTT.